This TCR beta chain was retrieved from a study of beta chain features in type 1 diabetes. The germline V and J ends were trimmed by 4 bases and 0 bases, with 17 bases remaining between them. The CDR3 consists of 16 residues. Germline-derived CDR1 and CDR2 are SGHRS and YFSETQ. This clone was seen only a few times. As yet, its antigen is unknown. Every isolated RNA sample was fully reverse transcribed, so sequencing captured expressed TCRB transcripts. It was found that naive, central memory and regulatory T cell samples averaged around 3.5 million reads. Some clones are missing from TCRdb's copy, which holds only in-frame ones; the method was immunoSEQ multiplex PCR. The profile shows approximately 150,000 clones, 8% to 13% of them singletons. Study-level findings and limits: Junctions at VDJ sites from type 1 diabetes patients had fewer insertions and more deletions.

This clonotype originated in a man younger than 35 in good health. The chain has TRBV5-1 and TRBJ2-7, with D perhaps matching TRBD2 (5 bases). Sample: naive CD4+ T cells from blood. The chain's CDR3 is CASSRSDSDISYEQYF. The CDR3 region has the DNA TGCGCCAGCAGCCGATCGGACTCTGATATCTCCTACGAGCAGTACTTC.